This is a list of T cell receptor beta chains from one sample in a study of Ad26.COV2.S vaccination and SARS-CoV-2 variants. Profiled with immunoSEQ multiplex PCR; TCRdb holds only in-frame clones, not every one. The sample lists about 400,000 clones; roughly nine tenths were seen once. Sequencing used peripheral blood, obtained in a trial of Ad26.COV2.S vaccine versus placebo. The source of these receptors is a person aged 18-65 years who received the Ad26.COV2.S COVID-19 vaccine or a placebo. Both conserved end residues are part of each CDR3. D genes are given only for firm matches. Expanded clones get a size class; other rows say once, few or many, or leave the size out.

clone size | J gene | D gene | V gene | CDR3 DNA | CDR3 protein
. | TRBJ2-2 | . | TRBV7-9 | TGTGCCAGCAGCTTAGTTGGGCTGGGGGACACCGGGGAGCTGTTTTTT | CASSLVGLGDTGELFF
. | TRBJ1-1 | . | TRBV11-1 | TGTGCCAGCAGCTTAGACCCGAACACTGAAGCTTTCTTT | CASSLDPNTEAFF
. | TRBJ2-1 | TRBD2 | TRBV19 | TGTGCCAGTAGTATCTCTGCGGGGGGATACAATGAGCAGTTCTTC | CASSISAGGYNEQFF
. | TRBJ1-2 | . | TRBV7-2 | TGTGCCAGCAGCTTAGTGCTTAACTATGGCTACACCTTC | CASSLVLNYGYTF
. | TRBJ1-2 | . | TRBV27 | TGTGCCAGCAGTCAACGAGGGCCCAACTATGGCTACACCTTC | CASSQRGPNYGYTF
. | TRBJ1-2 | . | TRBV6-6 | TGTGCCAGCAGTTACCCGGGGGGCGAGTACTATGGCTACACCTTC | CASSYPGGEYYGYTF
. | TRBJ2-1 | TRBD2 | TRBV5-4 | TGTGCCAGCACCCCCAAGCGGGGAACGGTCAATGAGCAGTTCTTC | CASTPKRGTVNEQFF
few | TRBJ1-5 | . | TRBV19 | TGTGCCAGTAAGGAGGGCGCCGGGGGGAATCAGCCCCAGCATTTT | CASKEGAGGNQPQHF
. | TRBJ1-2 | . | TRBV2 | TGTGCCAGCAGTGAAGGTGAAGCTAACTATGGCTACACCTTC | CASSEGEANYGYTF
. | TRBJ2-1 | . | TRBV2 | TGTGCCAGCAGTGAAGCAAAGGGTATCGATGAGCAGTTCTTC | CASSEAKGIDEQFF
once | TRBJ2-4 | . | TRBV19 | TGTGCCAGTAGTATAGTGGGGGCGAGGAACATTCAGTACTTC | CASSIVGARNIQYF
. | TRBJ1-3 | . | TRBV5-1 | TGCGCCAGCAGTAGCCTTCCAGGGTCTGGAAACACCATATATTTT | CASSSLPGSGNTIYF
. | TRBJ2-7 | TRBD2 | TRBV7-9 | TGTGCCAGCAGCATTGGGGAGGGGTTGTTTTTTCGCGAGCAGTACTTC | CASSIGEGLFFREQYF
. | TRBJ2-7 | TRBD1 | TRBV18 | TGTGCCAGCTCCCTCCTTCCAGGGGGTCGTGAGCAGTACTTC | CASSLLPGGREQYF
many | TRBJ2-7 | . | TRBV7-9 | TGTGCCAGCAGCTTTGACAACTACGAGCAGTACTTC | CASSFDNYEQYF
. | TRBJ1-2 | TRBD1 | TRBV15 | TGTGCCACCAGCATCGAGGGACAGCCCAACTATGGCTACACCTTC | CATSIEGQPNYGYTF
. | TRBJ1-5 | . | TRBV11-2 | TGTGCCAGCAGCTTAAGGGGCCGAGACGCAGAGGAGAATCAGCCCCAGCATTTT | CASSLRGRDAEENQPQHF